This entry concerns a single T cell receptor (beta chain). In its sample, this clone was seen once. The specificity of this receptor is unknown. Base qualities are not provided; no much larger clone lies one nucleotide away. This sample is part of a study of Ad26.COV2.S vaccination and SARS-CoV-2 variants (dated by TCRdb to 2020 to 2023). For the study in its entirety: Donors in the vaccine arm were drawn from COV1001, a phase I-IIa trial of Ad26.COV2.S in healthy adults that was multicentre, randomized, double-blind and placebo-controlled. The specificity and breadth of SARS-CoV-2-reactive T cell receptors after Ad26.COV2.S vaccination were assessed by TCRbeta repertoire sequencing. Ad26.COV2.S was administered intramuscularly at a dose of 5x10^10 or 1x10^11 viral particles, either as one shot or as two shots given 56 days apart. Throughout the experiments and outcome assessment, investigators stayed blinded to trial group allocation. The TCR-sequenced set comprised around 30 samples: approximately 19 Ad26.COV2.S vaccine recipients, 5 placebo recipients and 8 SARS-CoV-2 convalescent individuals. Participants in the trial were split at random into five groups of five each, receiving low-dose or high-dose Ad26.COV2.S once or twice, or else placebo on both occasions.

General conclusions and limits of the study: The study lacked the statistical power to compare responses across vaccine doses or regimens. After vaccination, spike-specific CD8+ and CD4+ T cell responses were reported to show substantial breadth. Vaccine and placebo recipients had similar non-spike TCR breadth, a finding consistent with the vaccine containing only spike. Compared with placebo recipients, Ad26.COV2.S recipients showed higher spike-specific TCR breadth (P = 0.0014). The authors noted that total T cell responses may have been underestimated by the TCR breadth and depth analyses.

Explained via the paper, the treatment or condition label denotes: around 19 received Ad26.COV2.S at low or high dose, single or two shots; roughly five received placebo; per-sample allocation not given. For vaccine and placebo recipients, repertoires were sequenced using samples collected on day 63 after the first injection. Cohort 1b enrolled about two dozen adults aged 18-55 years at a single site in Boston, USA, between 29 July and 7 August 2020. Ad26.COV2.S consisted of a replication-incompetent adenovirus type 26 vector by which a prefusion-stabilized SARS-CoV-2 spike protein from the original Wuhan strain was expressed. The immunoSEQ Assay was the method used to sequence TCRbeta CDR3 regions. After extraction, genomic DNA underwent amplification by bias-controlled multiplex PCR, followed by high-throughput sequencing. The paper's data handling went like this. To quantify the absolute abundance of every unique TCRbeta CDR3 region, sequences were collapsed and filtered. Usable DNA was measured by amplifying reference genes present in all nucleated cells, and TCRbeta template counts were normalized to that usable DNA to estimate T cell fraction. Repertoire TCRs were annotated as SARS-CoV-2-specific when V gene, CDR3 amino acid sequence and J gene were exactly matched to a known reactive TCR set. The reference SARS-CoV-2 TCR set was derived from MIRA and filtered for enrichment in COVID-19-positive ImmuneCODE repertoires, a step that removed public or cross-reactive TCRs. Using the MIRA antigens, annotated TCRs were further analysed by specific ORF or by position within an ORF. Depth was the summed frequency of annotated unique rearrangements, while breadth was defined as annotated unique rearrangements over total unique productive rearrangements. Two-sided Wilcoxon rank-sum tests were used to compare TCR breadth between groups. TCRdb limited this immuneACCESS table to in-frame rearrangements with V and J called. A share of clones is missing; checked studies link under half to unresolved V genes, and the rest is unexplained. The V and J calls and the clone size are those of that table, but D and trimming were determined from the DNA. Within this sample are 410,000 or so clones, with around 93% of them counted one time only. Clones ranked in the top ten supply about 1.7% of the sample.

The CDR3 sequence holds 18 residues, the cysteine and phenylalanine included. CDR3 DNA only is kept here, 54 bases in frame from base 1. The germline V gene provides CDR1 LGHNA and CDR2 YSLEER. Clipping removes 1 base from V and 5 bases from J, with 6 as the unmatched junction base count. The TCR comes from a person aged 18-60 years who received the Ad26.COV2.S COVID-19 vaccine or a placebo. In this chain, TRBV4-3 is recombined with TRBJ2-2; 14 bases in between match TRBD2. Specimen: peripheral blood, collected in a trial of Ad26.COV2.S vaccine versus placebo. The sequenced DNA is TGCGCCAGCAGCCAAGGAGGACTAGCGGGGGGTCGGACCGGGGAGCTGTTTTTT. This codes for CASSQGGLAGGRTGELFF.